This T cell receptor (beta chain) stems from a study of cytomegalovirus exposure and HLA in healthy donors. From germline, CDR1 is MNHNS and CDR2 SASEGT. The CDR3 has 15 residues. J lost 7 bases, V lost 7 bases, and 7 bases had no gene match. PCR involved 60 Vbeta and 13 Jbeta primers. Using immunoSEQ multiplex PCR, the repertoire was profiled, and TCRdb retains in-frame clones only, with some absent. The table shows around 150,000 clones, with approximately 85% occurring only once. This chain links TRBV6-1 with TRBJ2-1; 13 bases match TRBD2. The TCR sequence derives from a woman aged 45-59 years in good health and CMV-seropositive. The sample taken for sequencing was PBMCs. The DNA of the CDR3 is TGTGCCAGCACCCGACTAGCGGGAGGAGGTAATGAGCAGTTCTTC. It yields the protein CASTRLAGGGNEQFF.